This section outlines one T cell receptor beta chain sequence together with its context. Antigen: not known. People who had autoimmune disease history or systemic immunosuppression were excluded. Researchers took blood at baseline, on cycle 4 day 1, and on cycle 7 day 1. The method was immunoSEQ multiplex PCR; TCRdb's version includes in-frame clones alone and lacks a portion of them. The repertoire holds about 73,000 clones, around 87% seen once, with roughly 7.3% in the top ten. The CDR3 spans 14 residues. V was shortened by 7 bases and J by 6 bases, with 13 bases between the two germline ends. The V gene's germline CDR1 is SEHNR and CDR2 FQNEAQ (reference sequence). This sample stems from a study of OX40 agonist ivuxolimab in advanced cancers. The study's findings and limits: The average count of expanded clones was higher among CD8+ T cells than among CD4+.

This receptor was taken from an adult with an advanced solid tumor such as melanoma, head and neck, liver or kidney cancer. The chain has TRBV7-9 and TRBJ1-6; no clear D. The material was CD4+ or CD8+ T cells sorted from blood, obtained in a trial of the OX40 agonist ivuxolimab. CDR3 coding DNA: TGTGCCAGCACCCCCGACCGACCTAATTCACCCCTCCACTTT. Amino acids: CASTPDRPNSPLHF.